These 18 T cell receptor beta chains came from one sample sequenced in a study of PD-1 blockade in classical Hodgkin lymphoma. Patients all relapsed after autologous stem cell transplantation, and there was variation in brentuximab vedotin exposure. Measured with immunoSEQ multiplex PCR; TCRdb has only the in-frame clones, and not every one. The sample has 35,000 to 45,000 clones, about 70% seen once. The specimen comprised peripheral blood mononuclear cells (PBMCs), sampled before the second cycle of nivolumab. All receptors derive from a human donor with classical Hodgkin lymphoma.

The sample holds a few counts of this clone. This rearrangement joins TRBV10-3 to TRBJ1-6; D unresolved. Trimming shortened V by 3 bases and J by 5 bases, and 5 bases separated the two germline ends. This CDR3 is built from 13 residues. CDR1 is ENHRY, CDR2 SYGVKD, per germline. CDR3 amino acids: CAISEQNNSPLHF. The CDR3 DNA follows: TGTGCCATCAGTGAACAGAATAATTCACCCCTCCACTTT.

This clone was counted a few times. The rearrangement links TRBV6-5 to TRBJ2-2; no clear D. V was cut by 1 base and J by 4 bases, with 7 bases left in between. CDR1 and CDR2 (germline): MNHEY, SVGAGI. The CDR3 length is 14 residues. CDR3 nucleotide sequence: TGTGCCAGCAGTTACTTTGGTTTCACCGGGGAGCTGTTTTTT. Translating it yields CASSYFGFTGELFF.

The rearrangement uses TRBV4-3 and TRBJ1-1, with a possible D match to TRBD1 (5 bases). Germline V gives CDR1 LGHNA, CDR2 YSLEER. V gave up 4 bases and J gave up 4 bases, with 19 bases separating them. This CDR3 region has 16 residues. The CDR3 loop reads CASSPGSGGRGTEAFF. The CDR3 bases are TGCGCCAGCAGCCCCGGATCGGGCGGGAGGGGCACTGAAGCTTTCTTT.

CDR3: CASSPRGTGGNEQFF. Written as DNA, the CDR3 is TGTGCCAGCAGCCCCCGGGGGACAGGGGGGAATGAGCAGTTCTTC. V and J are TRBV7-2 and TRBJ2-1; 11 positions agree with TRBD1. From germline, CDR1 is SGHTA and CDR2 FQGNSA. With 5 bases clipped from V and 7 bases from J, the junction kept 7 bases outside the gene matches. CDR3 length: 15 residues.

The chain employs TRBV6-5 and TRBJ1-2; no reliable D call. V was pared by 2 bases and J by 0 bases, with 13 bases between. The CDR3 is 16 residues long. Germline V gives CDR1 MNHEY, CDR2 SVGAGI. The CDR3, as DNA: TGTGCCAGCAGTTACACAGCCAATACAGCTAACTATGGCTACACCTTC. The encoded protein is CASSYTANTANYGYTF.

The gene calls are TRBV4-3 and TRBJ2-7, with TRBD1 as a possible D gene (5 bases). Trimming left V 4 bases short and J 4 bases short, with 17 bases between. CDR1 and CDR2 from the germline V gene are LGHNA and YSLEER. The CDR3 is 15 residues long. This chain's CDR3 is CASSRGHILGYEQYF. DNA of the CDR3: TGCGCCAGCAGCCGCGGACACATACTGGGTTACGAGCAGTACTTC.

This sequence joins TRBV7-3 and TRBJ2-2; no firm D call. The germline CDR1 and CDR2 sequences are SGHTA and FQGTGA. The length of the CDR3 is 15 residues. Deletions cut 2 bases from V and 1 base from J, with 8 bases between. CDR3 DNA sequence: TGTGCCAGCAGCTTAGGTGGATTGAACACCGGGGAGCTGTTTTTT. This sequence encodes CASSLGGLNTGELFF.

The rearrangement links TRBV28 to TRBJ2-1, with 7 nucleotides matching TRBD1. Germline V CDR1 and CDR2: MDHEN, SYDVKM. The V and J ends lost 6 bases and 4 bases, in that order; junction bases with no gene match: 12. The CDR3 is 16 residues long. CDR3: CASSRTPGTVYNEQFF. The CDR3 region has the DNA TGTGCCAGCAGCCGAACCCCGGGGACAGTATACAATGAGCAGTTCTTC.

The CDR3, as DNA: TGTGCCAGCAGCTTATATGATACGCAGTATTTT. Its protein product is CASSLYDTQYF. The chain joins TRBV7-2 to TRBJ2-3; no clear D gene. The CDR3 loop spans 11 amino acids. V dropped 2 bases and J dropped 6 bases, with 3 bases sitting between them. CDR1 is SGHTA and CDR2 is FQGNSA in the germline V gene.

CDR3 sequence (DNA): TGCAGCGGATTACCAATTGACTCTCCAGGGCATGGCTACACCTTC. This encodes CSGLPIDSPGHGYTF. The rearrangement joins TRBV29-1 to TRBJ1-2, with D maybe TRBD1 (5 bases). The V end lost 7 bases, the J end lost 6 bases, and 24 bases lay between the germline ends. In germline, CDR1 is SQVTM, CDR2 ANQGSEA. This CDR3 comprises 15 residues.

CDR3 nucleotide sequence: TGTGCCAGCAGCTTAGATCTAGGGGTCGGAAGGACAGATACGCAGTATTTT. As protein: CASSLDLGVGRTDTQYF. This sequence joins TRBV11-3 and TRBJ2-3; D might be TRBD1 (5 bases). Trimming pared 0 bases from V and 3 bases from J, leaving 16 bases between. Germline V gives CDR1 SGHNT, CDR2 YENEEA. The CDR3 is 17 residues long.

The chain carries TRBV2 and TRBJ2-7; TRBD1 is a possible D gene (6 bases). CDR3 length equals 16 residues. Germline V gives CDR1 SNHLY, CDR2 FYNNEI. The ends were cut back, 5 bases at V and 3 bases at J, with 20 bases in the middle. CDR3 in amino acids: CASSKTGQTLYYEQYF. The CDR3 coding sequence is TGTGCCAGCAGTAAGACCGGACAGACCCTTTACTACGAGCAGTACTTC.

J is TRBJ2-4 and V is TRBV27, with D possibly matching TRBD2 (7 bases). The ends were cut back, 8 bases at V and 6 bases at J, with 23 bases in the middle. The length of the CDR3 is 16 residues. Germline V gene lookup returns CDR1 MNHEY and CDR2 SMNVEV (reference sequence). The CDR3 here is CASSRAGAGAGNIQYF. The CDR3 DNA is TGTGCCAGCTCCCGCGCCGGGGCGGGGGCGGGAAACATTCAGTACTTC.

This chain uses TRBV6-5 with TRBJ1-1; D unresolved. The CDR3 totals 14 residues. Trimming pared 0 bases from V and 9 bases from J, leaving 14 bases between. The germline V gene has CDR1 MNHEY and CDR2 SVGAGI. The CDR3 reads CASSYSPQVLKAFF. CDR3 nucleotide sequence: TGTGCCAGCAGTTACTCGCCCCAGGTACTGAAAGCTTTCTTT.

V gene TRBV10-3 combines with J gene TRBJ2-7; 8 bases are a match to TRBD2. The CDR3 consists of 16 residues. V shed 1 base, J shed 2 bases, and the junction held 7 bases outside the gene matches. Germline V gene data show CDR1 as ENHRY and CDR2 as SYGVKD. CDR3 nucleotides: TGTGCCATCAGTGAGTTTTCACGGCGGGGGGCCTACGAGCAGTACTTC. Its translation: CAISEFSRRGAYEQYF.

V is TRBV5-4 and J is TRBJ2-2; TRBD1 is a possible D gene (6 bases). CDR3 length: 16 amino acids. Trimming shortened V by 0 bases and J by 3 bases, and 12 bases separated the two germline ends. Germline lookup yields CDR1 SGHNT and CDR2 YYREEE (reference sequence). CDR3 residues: CASSLDRGGYTGELFF. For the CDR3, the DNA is TGTGCCAGCAGCTTGGACAGAGGGGGATACACCGGGGAGCTGTTTTTT.

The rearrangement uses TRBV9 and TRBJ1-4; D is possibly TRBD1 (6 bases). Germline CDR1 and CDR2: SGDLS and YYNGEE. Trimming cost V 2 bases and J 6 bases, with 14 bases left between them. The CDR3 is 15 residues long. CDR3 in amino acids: CASSVDAGGDEKLFF. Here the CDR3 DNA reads TGTGCCAGCAGCGTGGACGCCGGGGGCGATGAAAAACTGTTTTTT.

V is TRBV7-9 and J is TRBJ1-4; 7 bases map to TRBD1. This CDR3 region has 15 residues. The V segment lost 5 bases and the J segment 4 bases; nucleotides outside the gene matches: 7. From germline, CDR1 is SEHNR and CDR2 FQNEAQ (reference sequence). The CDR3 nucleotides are TGTGCCAGCAGCCCAGGGGGACAGTTTAATGAAAAACTGTTTTTT. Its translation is CASSPGGQFNEKLFF.